This TCR beta chain was found in a study of early T cells in non-severe SARS-CoV-2 infection. Overall study context: It was bulk RNA from unsorted whole blood that was sequenced, and the chains were unpaired.

TCRdb called the 5' RACE reads again in MiXCR, with one record for every CDR3 protein. The sample consists of under 35,000 distinct CDR3 sequences, 5% to 7% of them appearing once. Ten or more counts support this clonotype. The CDR3 extends over 16 amino acids. V lost 4 bases to trimming and J lost 10 bases; unmatched junction nucleotides: 10. Germline V gene lookup returns CDR1 SGHVS and CDR2 FNYEAQ. This receptor was taken from an adult who was a healthcare worker with PCR-confirmed SARS-CoV-2 infection or an uninfected control (not recorded which). Sequences were obtained from whole blood. The chain couples TRBV7-6 to TRBJ2-1, with 13 bases matching TRBD2. The CDR3 coding sequence is TGTGCCAGCAGCTCGGGACTAGCGGGGCCCACGGGGGAGCAGTTCTTC. Protein sequence: CASSSGLAGPTGEQFF.